This T cell receptor (beta chain) was recovered during a study of blood T cells in healthy people across ages. Points from the study as a whole: Older age coincided with a roughly linear decline in TCR beta diversity per million T cells.

Details on this clonotype: Its matching antigen is unknown.

Germline V lookup: CDR1 MNHEY, CDR2 SVGEGT. The CDR3 sequence is 14 residues long. Donor samples were obtained from healthy Caucasian individuals from Russia, aged about 6 to 100. The authors extracted at least 6 micrograms of total RNA per sample. A J-beta primer mix and a sample-barcoded 5' primer were used in a second PCR of about 7 to 12 cycles. TCRdb fed the 5' RACE reads into MiXCR, producing one record per CDR3 protein. The sample gives 1.5 million to 1.8 million distinct CDR3 sequences, approximately 43% of which show up once; just over 4% is in the top ten. The chain is built from TRBV6-2 or TRBV6-3 and TRBJ2-4; D is perhaps TRBD1 (6 bases). The J call may be in error: the DNA end matches TRBJ2-7 better. Sequenced sample: blood. The TCR originated in a woman in her late teens or twenties in good health. This chain's CDR3 is CASRNDRIDYEQYF. The CDR3 DNA reads as TGTGCCAGCAGAAATGACAGGATCGATTACGAGCAGTACTTC.